Listed below are T cell receptor beta chains from one sample, sequenced in a study of cytomegalovirus exposure and HLA in healthy donors. Generated by immunoSEQ multiplex PCR, the TCRdb table keeps only in-frame clones and is missing some. The data show 60,000 to 75,000 clones, 90% to 97% seen once. Sequenced: PBMCs. The receptors stem from a man aged 18 to 30 in good health and CMV-seronegative. CDR3s include the opening cysteine and the closing phenylalanine or tryptophan. The D gene is left open where the match is weak. Only some rows state a clone size, as once, few, many or a class for expanded clones.

clone size	V gene	J gene	D gene	CDR3 DNA	CDR3 protein
NA	TRBV27	TRBJ1-5	TRBD1	TGTGCCAGCAGACCCATGGACAGGGGGCGGAATCAGCCCCAGCATTTT	CASRPMDRGRNQPQHF
once	TRBV5-6	TRBJ2-1	NA	TGTGCCAGCAGCTCCCTCAAGTGGCGGGGCTCCTACAATGAGCAGTTCTTC	CASSSLKWRGSYNEQFF
NA	TRBV7-2	TRBJ1-5	TRBD1	TGTGCCAGCAGCTTATTTGGGACAGGGACCAATCAGCCCCAGCATTTT	CASSLFGTGTNQPQHF
NA	TRBV15	TRBJ2-5	TRBD2	TGTGCCACCAGCAGAGATATAGCGGGGGAGACCCAGTACTTC	CATSRDIAGETQYF
NA	TRBV19	TRBJ2-3	TRBD1	TGTGCCAGTACCTGGACAGGGTCAACAGATACGCAGTATTTT	CASTWTGSTDTQYF
NA	TRBV5-1	TRBJ2-7	TRBD1	TGCGCCAGCAGCTTAGATGGGACAGGATTCTACGAGCAGTACTTC	CASSLDGTGFYEQYF
NA	TRBV7-8	TRBJ2-2	TRBD2	TGTGCCAGCAGCACAGGACTAGCGGGAGGGGACGGGGAGCTGTTTTTT	CASSTGLAGGDGELFF
NA	TRBV20-1	TRBJ2-7	NA	TGCAGTTCGGGGTCTCGGAACGAGCAGTACTTC	CSSGSRNEQYF
NA	TRBV30	TRBJ2-7	NA	TGTGCCTGGTTGGGGGGAAGTGAACCCTACGAGCAGTACTTC	CAWLGGSEPYEQYF
NA	TRBV11-2	TRBJ2-3	NA	TGTGCCAGCAGCTTAGTCGTATGGCGGGTTAGCACAGATACGCAGTATTTT	CASSLVVWRVSTDTQYF
NA	TRBV5-6	TRBJ2-7	TRBD2	TGTGCCAGCAGCTCACTAGCGGGCTCCCCCTCCTACGAGCAGTACTTC	CASSSLAGSPSYEQYF
NA	TRBV30	TRBJ2-2	NA	TGTGCCAAATCGACGGGAACCACCGCCACCGGGGAGCTGTTTTTT	CAKSTGTTATGELFF
NA	TRBV28	TRBJ2-7	TRBD1	TGTGCCACGGCCCGGACAGGGACCTACTACGAGCAGTACTTC	CATARTGTYYEQYF
NA	TRBV9	TRBJ2-7	TRBD1	TGTGCCAGCAGCACCAGGGGGAACGAGCAGTACTTC	CASSTRGNEQYF
NA	TRBV27	TRBJ2-1	TRBD1	TGTGCCAGCAGTCACGGGACAGGGAACAATGAGCAGTTCTTC	CASSHGTGNNEQFF
NA	TRBV7-2	TRBJ2-5	NA	TGTGCCAGCAGCTTAGGGCTGATTTGGGCGGGGACCCAAGAGACCCAGTACTTC	CASSLGLIWAGTQETQYF
NA	TRBV5-1	TRBJ2-5	TRBD1	TGCGCCAGCAGCCTTAGACAGGGGCCACAAGAGACCCAGTACTTC	CASSLRQGPQETQYF
NA	TRBV4-1	TRBJ2-1	TRBD2	TGCGCCAGCAGCCAAGATCGTTTAGCGGGAGGGCCAGGTTTTCCCGATGAGCAGTTCTTC	CASSQDRLAGGPGFPDEQFF
NA	TRBV5-1	TRBJ2-5	TRBD2	TGCGCCAGCAGCGTGTCGGGATCGGGAGGGCGGTTGGAGACCCAGTACTTC	CASSVSGSGGRLETQYF
once	TRBV9	TRBJ2-1	TRBD2	TGTGCCAGCAGCGTAGCTACTAGCGGCTACAATGAGCAGTTCTTC	CASSVATSGYNEQFF
NA	TRBV4-3	TRBJ2-3	TRBD2	TGCGCCAGCAGCCAAGGTAGCGGGATCGCAGATACGCAGTATTTT	CASSQGSGIADTQYF
NA	TRBV9	TRBJ1-3	NA	TGTGCCAGCAGCGTAGGTCCGGCAGAAGGAGGTTCTGGAAACACCATATATTTT	CASSVGPAEGGSGNTIYF
NA	TRBV18	TRBJ2-3	TRBD1	TGTGCCAGTACACCTTCGAGTGGCAGGGGGCGAACAGATACGCAGTATTTT	CASTPSSGRGRTDTQYF
NA	TRBV9	TRBJ2-3	NA	TGTGCCAGCTCCGTGCAGATCACAGATACGCAGTATTTT	CASSVQITDTQYF
NA	TRBV19	TRBJ1-1	NA	TGTGCCAGTAGTATCAGCGAGAACACTGAAGCTTTCTTT	CASSISENTEAFF
NA	TRBV28	TRBJ2-7	NA	TGTGCCAGTAGACAGACCTACGAGCAGTACTTC	CASRQTYEQYF
once	TRBV5-1	TRBJ2-7	TRBD2	TGCGCCAGCAGCTTCCCCAGCGGGGGTTCCTACGAGCAGTACTTC	CASSFPSGGSYEQYF
NA	TRBV5-4	TRBJ1-2	NA	TGTGCCAGCAGCGCGGAGCGGCGGAACTATGGCTACACCTTC	CASSAERRNYGYTF
NA	TRBV2	TRBJ2-3	NA	TGTGCCAGCAGTGAAGTGGGGGCTCTTCGCACAGATACGCAGTATTTT	CASSEVGALRTDTQYF
NA	TRBV7-8	TRBJ1-5	TRBD1	TGTGCCAGCAGCGTACAGGGGGCTGGTCAGCCCCAGCATTTT	CASSVQGAGQPQHF
NA	TRBV5-6	TRBJ2-3	TRBD2	TGTGCCAGCAGCTTGGTGGCTAGCGGAGGCGCAGGTACGCAGTATTTT	CASSLVASGGAGTQYF
NA	TRBV28	TRBJ2-1	TRBD2	TGTGCCAGCAGTTTGGGGGGGACTAATGAGCAGTTCTTC	CASSLGGTNEQFF
once	TRBV2	TRBJ2-1	NA	TGTGCCAGCAAAGCGGCCTTGCATGAGCAGTTCTTC	CASKAALHEQFF
once	TRBV19	TRBJ2-3	NA	TGTGCCAGTAGTAAGGGCGCAGGGGTTTCAGATACGCAGTATTTT	CASSKGAGVSDTQYF
NA	TRBV29-1	TRBJ2-1	TRBD1	TGCAGCGAAACCCGGGACAGAAGCTCCTACAATGAGCAGTTCTTC	CSETRDRSSYNEQFF
NA	TRBV10-2	TRBJ2-7	NA	TGCGCCAGCAGTAGGACAGGGCGGCGGGAGAAGGGTTACGAGCAGTACTTC	CASSRTGRREKGYEQYF
NA	TRBV29-1	TRBJ2-7	TRBD2	TGCAGCGTTGAAGCTAGCGGGGATACGAGCTCCTACGAGCAGTACTTC	CSVEASGDTSSYEQYF
NA	TRBV29-1	TRBJ2-5	TRBD1	TGCAGCGCCGGACAGGGCCTAGAGGGAGAGACCCAGTACTTC	CSAGQGLEGETQYF
NA	TRBV27	TRBJ2-5	NA	TGTGCCAGCAGTTTGCGGGGGACACTACGAGAAGAGACCCAGTACTTC	CASSLRGTLREETQYF
NA	TRBV4-2	TRBJ2-3	TRBD2	TGTGCCAGCAGCCAAGAGTCACTAGCGGTTACGGGCACAGATACGCAGTATTTT	CASSQESLAVTGTDTQYF
NA	TRBV13	TRBJ1-3	NA	TGTGCCAGCAGCTTAGGGGATGAACAGACTATCTCTGGAAACACCATATATTTT	CASSLGDEQTISGNTIYF
NA	TRBV28	TRBJ2-4	NA	TGTGCCAGCAGTGACTTGAAAAACATTCAGTACTTC	CASSDLKNIQYF
NA	TRBV6-1	TRBJ1-5	TRBD1	TGTGCCAGCCTTATAGACAGGGCGGATCAGCCCCAGCATTTT	CASLIDRADQPQHF
NA	TRBV7-9	TRBJ2-7	TRBD2	TGTGCCAGCAGCTTGAGTGGACTAGCGGGACTTCGGCGGGAAGAGCAGTACTTC	CASSLSGLAGLRREEQYF
NA	TRBV27	TRBJ1-1	NA	TGTGCCAGCAGTTCGACAGGCCGGAGCACTGAAGCTTTCTTT	CASSSTGRSTEAFF
NA	TRBV19	TRBJ2-3	TRBD1	TGTGCCAGTAGAACAGGGGAAACAGATACGCAGTATTTT	CASRTGETDTQYF
once	TRBV4-2	TRBJ2-5	NA	TGTGCCAGCAGCCAAGATCATGGTAGCCAAGAGACCCAGTACTTC	CASSQDHGSQETQYF
NA	TRBV19	TRBJ1-5	TRBD1	TGTGCCAGTAGACAGGCGACAGGGCTCGGGGACAATCAGCCCCAGCATTTT	CASRQATGLGDNQPQHF
NA	TRBV5-1	TRBJ2-1	TRBD2	TGCGCCAGTAGTAGCGGGAGACTCTACAATGAGCAGTTCTTC	CASSSGRLYNEQFF
NA	TRBV5-8	TRBJ1-5	NA	TGTGCCAGCAGCTTACAGGGCGATCAGCCCCAGCATTTT	CASSLQGDQPQHF
NA	TRBV19	TRBJ2-7	NA	TGTGCCAGTAGTATTTATGGTGGGGGACTCTACGAGCAGTACTTC	CASSIYGGGLYEQYF
NA	TRBV29-1	TRBJ2-7	TRBD2	TGCAGCGTTGTGGGGGGGGCCTACGAGCAGTACTTC	CSVVGGAYEQYF
NA	TRBV9	TRBJ1-2	TRBD1	TGTGCCAGCAGCGCCCTTCCCGACAGGGGCCTCAACTATGGCTACACCTTC	CASSALPDRGLNYGYTF
NA	TRBV7-8	TRBJ2-2	TRBD2	TGTGCCAGCAGCAAGCTAGCGGGAGAGGGGGGGAACACCGGGGAGCTGTTTTTT	CASSKLAGEGGNTGELFF
NA	TRBV18	TRBJ1-1	NA	TGTGCCAGCTCCCCAATTCCAGGGGTAGGGAACACTGAAGCTTTCTTT	CASSPIPGVGNTEAFF
once	TRBV4-1	TRBJ2-1	TRBD2	TGCGCCAGCAGCCCCGGACAGACTAGCGGGAACTACAATGAGCAGTTCTTC	CASSPGQTSGNYNEQFF
NA	TRBV30	TRBJ1-4	NA	TGTGCCTGGGGTGGGGGGGGAAATGAAAAACTGTTTTTT	CAWGGGGNEKLFF